This TCR beta chain was observed in a study of blood T cell repertoires in COVID-19 (dated by TCRdb to the early 2020s). Background on the whole study: Samples covering the acute and convalescent phases of COVID-19 were provided by collaborators in the United States, Italy and Spain. The material from the prospective study consisted of cDNA or gDNA derived from T cells, B-cell-depleted T cells, or PBMCs. Subjects who had been exposed to COVID-19, were actively infected with it, or had recovered from it provided the deeply sampled blood TCRbeta repertoires that made up the dataset. A freely available public database, intended as a resource for researchers studying the immune response to SARS-CoV-2, is where the repertoires were released. Samples came from the ongoing ImmuneRACE study (first 160 participants) plus 1,254 subjects from 6 global collaborators. The sample metadata nearly always contained a de-identified subject ID, COVID-19 status, age in years and sex. Where HLA class I and class II types were available, the types were taken from metadata supplied by the sample provider, not from assay-based typing. On the study overall, not on this receptor specifically: How much clinical and demographic metadata was included differed by source and by participant, and the metadata was provided uncurated.

The CDR3 covers 13 residues, taking in both the cysteine and the phenylalanine. Only the CDR3 part of the read is kept: 39 bases, read in frame from the first base. From the germline V gene (reference sequence), CDR1 is SSHAT and CDR2 is FNYEAQ. The collaborating institutions used their own protocols to collect whole blood in K2EDTA tubes. For TCRbeta analysis, collaborators shipped samples in one of three forms: frozen whole blood, isolated PBMCs, or DNA extracted from either of those sample types. TCRbeta CDR3 regions were amplified from genomic DNA using the immunoSEQ Assay, a bias-controlled multiplex PCR. In the authors' own workflow: The number of nucleated cells in each sample was estimated from the amplification of reference gene primers within the assay. To quantify the absolute abundance of each unique TCRbeta CDR3 rearrangement, sequence reads were collapsed and filtered. Productive Simpson clonality was computed per sample as the square root of Simpson's diversity index over productive rearrangements. In TCRdb, the immuneACCESS table is reduced to in-frame sequences with V and J assigned. These tables do not hold every clone; where another copy was compared, an unresolved V gene accounts for under half, and the others remain unexplained. That table furnishes V, J and clone size, whereas the DNA furnished D and trimming. In this sample the table shows tens of thousands of clones, approximately 77% of which occur a single time. The ten biggest clones cover about 32% of the sample.

This clone has just a few counts. No antigen is known for it. Relative to the germline gene, one junction end is altered; a read error may explain this. The specimen sequenced was peripheral blood. The chain couples TRBV7-7 to TRBJ1-1; the D region possibly corresponds to TRBD1 (5 bases align). The TCR was taken from a human donor in a cohort sampled during active COVID-19. DNA sequence: TGTGCTAGCAGCTTAAAGCAGGGCACTGAAGCTTTCTTT. Its product reads: CASSLKQGTEAFF.